These 12 T cell receptor beta chains share one sample of origin, sequenced in a study of PD-1 blockade in classical Hodgkin lymphoma. Sequenced by immunoSEQ multiplex PCR; TCRdb stores in-frame clones only, minus some. The sample includes more than 30,000 clones, 82% seen only once; the top ten take around 30%. After autologous stem cell transplantation all patients relapsed, and prior brentuximab vedotin exposure differed between cohorts. The specimen was peripheral blood mononuclear cells (PBMCs), collected at baseline. These receptors were collected from a human donor with classical Hodgkin lymphoma.

V gene TRBV6-5 combines with J gene TRBJ2-7; 8 bases match TRBD1. The germline V gene encodes CDR1 MNHEY and CDR2 SVGAGI. The CDR3 extends over 15 amino acids. Trimming at V came to 0 bases and at J to 5 bases, leaving 6 bases not matched to a gene. The DNA for the CDR3 is TGTGCCAGCAGTTACTCGTGGCAGGGGGCCGACGAGCAGTACTTC. Its protein product is CASSYSWQGADEQYF.

This chain joins TRBV30 and TRBJ1-1, with 10 bases matching TRBD1. The CDR3 covers 11 residues. Per germline, CDR1 GTSNPN and CDR2 SVGIG (reference sequence). J gave up 10 bases and V 3 bases, and 2 bases lay outside the gene matches. The CDR3 reads CAWRGDRGAFF. CDR3 sequence (DNA): TGTGCCTGGAGAGGGGACAGGGGAGCTTTCTTT.

The chain recombines TRBV27 with TRBJ2-7, with D perhaps given as TRBD1 or TRBD2 (5 bases each). The CDR3 totals 14 residues. V lost 7 bases, J lost 4 bases, and 17 bases lay in between. The germline CDR1 and CDR2 sequences are MNHEY and SMNVEV (reference sequence). The CDR3 DNA reads as TGTGCCAGCACTAAAATGGGGGTTTTGTACGAGCAGTACTTC. Translated: CASTKMGVLYEQYF.

The chain couples TRBV6-6 to TRBJ2-1; the match to TRBD1 covers 8 bases. Germline V gene sequence: CDR1 MNHNY, CDR2 SVGAGI (reference sequence). Trimming at V came to 2 bases and at J to 7 bases, leaving 7 bases not matched to a gene. This CDR3 has 15 residues. DNA for the CDR3: TGTGCCAGCAGTTACGGGCAGGGGGCTAGGAATGAGCAGTTCTTC. Translated: CASSYGQGARNEQFF.

This clone was counted a single time. This chain uses TRBV19 with TRBJ1-1, with a tentative D call TRBD1 (6 bases). The CDR3 runs to 12 residues. V dropped 7 bases and J dropped 4 bases, with 10 bases sitting between them. Germline-derived CDR1 and CDR2 are LNHDA and SQIVND (reference sequence). The CDR3, as DNA: TGTGCCAGTAACAGGGCTGGCACTGAAGCTTTCTTT. It encodes CASNRAGTEAFF.

J is TRBJ2-1 and V is TRBV7-8; 10 nucleotides match TRBD2. CDR3 length equals 14 residues. Trimming cost V 3 bases and J 8 bases; bases outside gene matches: 4. The germline V gene has CDR1 SGHVS and CDR2 FQNEAQ. This CDR3 reads CASSLLAGDYEQFF. The CDR3 nucleotides read TGTGCCAGCAGCTTGCTAGCGGGGGACTATGAGCAGTTCTTC.

The chain employs TRBV9 and TRBJ1-2; the D gene is possibly TRBD1 (5 bases). This CDR3 has 14 amino acids. Deletions cut 6 bases from V and 2 bases from J, with 14 bases between. CDR1 is SGDLS and CDR2 is YYNGEE in the germline V gene. CDR3 nucleotide sequence: TGTGCCAGCAAGAGGGACGGGGCCAACTATGGCTACACCTTC. This codes for CASKRDGANYGYTF.

The gene calls are TRBV7-2 and TRBJ2-3, with no clear D. CDR3 length: 14 amino acids. Germline assignment: CDR1 SGHTA and CDR2 FQGNSA. V gave up 5 bases and J gave up 2 bases, with 11 bases separating them. The CDR3 nucleotides read TGTGCCAGCAGCCCGCCAGGATTCACAGATACGCAGTATTTT. Its protein product is CASSPPGFTDTQYF.

This chain connects TRBV29-1 to TRBJ1-2; D ambiguous. The CDR3 spans 12 residues. Trimming left V 7 bases short and J 0 bases short, with 9 bases between. Germline CDR1 SQVTM, CDR2 ANQGSEA. CDR3 region: CSAPGSNYGYTF. CDR3 DNA: TGCAGCGCCCCGGGCTCTAACTATGGCTACACCTTC. The entire variable domain, with the rest obtained from reference TRBV29-1 and TRBJ1-2, is as follows: SAVISQKPSRDICQRGTSLTIQCQVDSQVTMMFWYRQQPGQSLTLIATANQGSEATYESGFVIDKFPISRPNLTFSTLTVSNMSPEDSSIYLCSAPGSNYGYTFGSGTRLTVV.

This clone appeared once. This chain connects TRBV6-5 to TRBJ1-2; 8 bases map to TRBD1. The CDR3 has 14 residues. V lost 7 bases, J lost 2 bases, and 6 bases stayed unmatched. CDR1 and CDR2 (germline): MNHEY, SVGAGI. CDR3 residues: CASTRGQANYGYTF. The CDR3, as DNA: TGTGCCAGCACCAGGGGACAGGCAAACTATGGCTACACCTTC.

This clone was recorded only once. This chain uses TRBV15 with TRBJ2-1; no firm D call. The CDR3 extends over 12 amino acids. The V end was cut by 0 bases, the J end by 11 bases, with 8 bases between. Per the germline V gene, CDR1 is LNHNV and CDR2 is YYDKDF (reference sequence). The CDR3: CATSRDFGQQFF. CDR3 in DNA: TGTGCCACCAGCAGAGATTTCGGTCAGCAGTTCTTC.

The chain employs TRBV5-8 and TRBJ2-1; 8 bases fit TRBD1. V trimming: 3 bases; J trimming: 7 bases; junction bases outside the gene matches: 12. Germline V gene sequence: CDR1 SGHTS, CDR2 YDEGEE. This CDR3 has 16 residues. CDR3 sequence (DNA): TGTGCCAGCAGCTCAACCGGGACAGGTTGGGTTAATGAGCAGTTCTTC. It codes for CASSSTGTGWVNEQFF.